The following is a T cell receptor (beta chain) sequence with its context. Its binding antigen is unknown. No much larger clone exists at a distance of one base, and base qualities are not known. The V end gives up 5 bases and the J end 4 bases, leaving 6 bases in the junction not matched to a gene. Reading from cysteine to phenylalanine, the CDR3 counts 15 amino acids. Only the CDR3 region is kept as DNA, spanning 45 bases read in frame from base 1. The data stem from a study of Graves' ophthalmopathy and Graves' hyperthyroidism listed by TCRdb under 2018. The study in broad terms: Peripheral blood was collected before any treatment was given, at the time of initial diagnosis. A discovery set of 100 or so patients (about 45 ophthalmopathy, 55 to 60 stable hyperthyroidism) was enrolled to explore V-J signatures distinguishing ophthalmopathy from hyperthyroidism. In total, around 140 blood samples were TCR-sequenced: 40 to 45 ophthalmopathy, under 80 hyperthyroidism and approximately 17 hyperthyroidism-to-ophthalmopathy patients. The study used TCR beta repertoire signatures to distinguish Graves' ophthalmopathy from Graves' hyperthyroidism and to predict progression to ophthalmopathy. For independent validation, a separate cohort was made up of 18 to 20 hyperthyroidism patients plus 17 patients who later progressed from hyperthyroidism to ophthalmopathy. Following sample collection, hyperthyroidism patients were given methimazole at a starting dose of 30 mg daily, and ophthalmopathy patients were given high-dose intravenous methylprednisolone. In a handful of hyperthyroidism patients, the T-cell repertoires found in thyroid tissue were compared with those found in blood. Broader findings and caveats from the paper: No statistical method was used to set the sample size in advance, and the investigators knew which group each participant was assigned to. Ophthalmopathy was separated from stable hyperthyroidism by the 13-signature model with roughly 90% sensitivity and 81% to 84% specificity in cross-validation and with 80%/75% in the test set. In validation, the model predicted ophthalmopathy progression with 70.59% sensitivity and around 72% specificity; 12 predicted patients were CT-confirmed with GO in a median of approximately 6.5 months. Most of the expanded thyroid clonotypes with a frequency above 0.001 were also detected in blood, and it was suggested that the thyroid immune response may be reflected by blood repertoires.

Stable hyperthyroidism was defined as no progression to ophthalmopathy within 18 months of follow-up. Patients with hyperthyroidism were aged 18 to 65 years, had been newly diagnosed, and had a disease duration of less than 2 months. Patients were excluded if they had other autoimmune diseases, uncontrolled infections, pregnancy or lactation. Clinical symptoms, serum thyroxine, TRAb, thyroid ultrasound and orbital computed tomography formed the basis of the diagnosis. PBMCs were isolated from 10 ml of fresh peripheral blood by Ficoll-Paque density gradient centrifugation. Total RNA was extracted using Trizol reagent, and RNA quality was checked on an Agilent 2100 Bioanalyzer. For repertoire sequencing, the TCR beta CDR3 regions were amplified from RNA transcripts. The first round was an RT-PCR using HTBI primers with the Qiagen OneStep RT-PCR kit, and this first round was followed by a second-round multiplex PCR, then size selection and purification. The libraries underwent paired-end sequencing with 100 bp reads on an Illumina HiSeq2000. The paper's data handling went like this. Reads were processed with SOAPnuke, discarding reads with adapters, uncalled bases, mean Phred below 15, or no exact constant-primer or identifier match. High-quality paired reads were merged with COPE v1.2.5. Each unique nucleotide sequence was defined as a clonotype, and clonotypes were aligned to IMGT TRB V, D and J references with MiTCR v1.1. The analysis was limited to V-J combinations with a frequency above 0.0001, which together covered over 98% of repertoires. For each V-J combination, a TCR clonal expansion and chaos score was defined as the ratio of F50 clonal expansion to chaos observed in the TCRdist matrix. Welch's t-statistics and random forest were used to narrow the features down to 10 to 15 V-J combinations, which were then fed into a naive Bayes classifier. Thyroid-blood repertoire similarity was quantified with the Morisita-Horn index. TCRdb trimmed the raw reads at Q25, called clones with MiXCR and kept productive beta chains. Each record represents a unique CDR3 protein, reported with the most common genes and DNA among its rows. TCRdb, not the authors, supplied the V and J calls. This sample has more than 300,000 distinct CDR3 sequences in its table, and 15% to 20% of those were observed once. The ten largest clones represent 2% to 2.5% of the sample.

This clonotype originated in an adult woman with stable Graves' hyperthyroidism. The sample comprised peripheral blood. The chain couples TRBV12-3 or TRBV12-4 to TRBJ2-7; 12 nucleotides in the junction match TRBD2. The sequenced DNA is TGTGCCAGCAGTCCCGGGACTAGCGGGCCGTACGAGCAGTACTTC. Translated, this is CASSPGTSGPYEQYF.